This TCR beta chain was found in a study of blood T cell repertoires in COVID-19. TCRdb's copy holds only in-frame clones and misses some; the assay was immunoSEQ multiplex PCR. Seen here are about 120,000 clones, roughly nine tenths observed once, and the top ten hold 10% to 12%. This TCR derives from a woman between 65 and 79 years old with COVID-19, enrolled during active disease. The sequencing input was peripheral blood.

The CDR3 spells CASSIGAGSTDTQYF. For the CDR3, the DNA is TGTGCCAGTAGTATCGGGGCGGGGAGCACAGATACGCAGTATTTT. The chain combines TRBV19 with TRBJ2-3, with TRBD2 as a possible D gene (6 bases). Deletions cut 3 bases from V and 0 bases from J, with 10 bases between. The CDR3 is 15 amino acids. Germline V gene lookup returns CDR1 LNHDA and CDR2 SQIVND (reference sequence).